The clone carrying this T cell receptor (beta chain) came up a few times. Its specificity is unknown. Amplification used 60 Vbeta primers and 13 Jbeta primers. In the original analysis: A later analysis counted about 80 million unique TCR beta chains, 9.5 million to 13 million shared. This table comes from immunoSEQ multiplex PCR, and its TCRdb copy is limited to in-frame clones, with some not included. The DNA was the basis for D and trimming; V, J and clone size are from that table. The sample has 110,000 or so clones, 65% to 85% seen once. V shed 2 bases, J shed 3 bases, and the junction held 7 bases outside the gene matches. Germline CDR1 and CDR2: MDHEN and SYDVKM. The CDR3 sequence is 16 residues long. The data derive from a study of cytomegalovirus exposure and HLA in healthy donors. Study results and caveats: HLA restriction was apparent for most CMV-associated TCR beta chains in a later analysis.

Source material: PBMCs. The chain couples TRBV28 to TRBJ2-3; 8 nucleotides match TRBD2. The TCR comes from a woman aged 18-29 years in good health and CMV-seronegative. The chain's CDR3 is CASSLPGGTGTDTQYF. DNA of the CDR3: TGTGCCAGCAGTTTACCGGGGGGGACCGGGACAGATACGCAGTATTTT.